The present T cell receptor beta chain was sequenced within a study of brain metastases from non-small cell lung cancer. Profiled with immunoSEQ multiplex PCR; TCRdb holds only in-frame clones, not every one. The repertoire includes a few thousand clones, 65% to 90% of them detected once, and around 5.6% sits in the top ten. On this clone itself: Its antigen is undetermined.

Study outcomes and limitations: Fewer infiltrating T cells were found in brain metastases than primaries.

Germline values: CDR1 LNHNV, CDR2 YYDKDF (reference sequence). The CDR3 extends over 13 amino acids. Trimming took 1 base from V and 4 from J, leaving 2 bases between them. Input material: primary lung tumor tissue. This sequence was found in a donor aged 40 or older with non-small cell lung cancer. J is TRBJ1-6 and V is TRBV15; D remains ambiguous. The CDR3 sequence is CATSRAYNSPLHF. In DNA form, the CDR3 reads TGTGCCACCAGCAGAGCTTATAATTCACCCCTCCACTTT.